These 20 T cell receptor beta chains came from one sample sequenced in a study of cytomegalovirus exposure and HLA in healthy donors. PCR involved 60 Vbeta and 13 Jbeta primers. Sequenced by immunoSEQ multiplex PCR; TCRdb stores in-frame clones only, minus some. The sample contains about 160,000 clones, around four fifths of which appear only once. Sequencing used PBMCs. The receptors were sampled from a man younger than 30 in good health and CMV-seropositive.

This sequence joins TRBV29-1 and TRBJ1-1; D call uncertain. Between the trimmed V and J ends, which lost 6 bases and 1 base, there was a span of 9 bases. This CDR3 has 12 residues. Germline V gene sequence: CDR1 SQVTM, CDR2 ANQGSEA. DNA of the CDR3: TGCAGCGTCGCCACTGGGAACACTGAAGCTTTCTTT. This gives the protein CSVATGNTEAFF.

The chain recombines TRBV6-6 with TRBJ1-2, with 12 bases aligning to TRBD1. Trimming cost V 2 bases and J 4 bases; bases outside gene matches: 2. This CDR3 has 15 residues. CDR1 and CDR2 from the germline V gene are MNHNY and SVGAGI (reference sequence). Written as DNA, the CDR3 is TGTGCCAGCAGTTACCGGGACAGGGGGCCCTATGGCTACACCTTC. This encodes CASSYRDRGPYGYTF.

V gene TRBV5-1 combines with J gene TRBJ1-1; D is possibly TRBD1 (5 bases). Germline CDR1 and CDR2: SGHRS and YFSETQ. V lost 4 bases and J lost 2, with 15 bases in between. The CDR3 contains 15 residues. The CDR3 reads CASSLIQGGNTEAFF. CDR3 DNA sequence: TGCGCCAGCAGCCTGATTCAGGGTGGAAACACTGAAGCTTTCTTT.

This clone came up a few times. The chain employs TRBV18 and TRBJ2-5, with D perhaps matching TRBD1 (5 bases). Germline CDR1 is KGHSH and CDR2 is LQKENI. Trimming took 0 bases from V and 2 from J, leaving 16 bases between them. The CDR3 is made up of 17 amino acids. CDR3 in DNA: TGTGCCAGCTCACCACCGGTCAGGGTCAGGCGGCAAGAGACCCAGTACTTC. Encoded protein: CASSPPVRVRRQETQYF.

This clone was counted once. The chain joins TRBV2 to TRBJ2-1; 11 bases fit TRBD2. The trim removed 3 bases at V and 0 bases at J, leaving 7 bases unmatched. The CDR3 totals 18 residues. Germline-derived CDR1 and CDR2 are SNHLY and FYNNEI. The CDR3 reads CASSEYRLAGISYNEQFF. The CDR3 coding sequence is TGTGCCAGCAGTGAGTACAGACTAGCGGGAATCTCCTACAATGAGCAGTTCTTC.

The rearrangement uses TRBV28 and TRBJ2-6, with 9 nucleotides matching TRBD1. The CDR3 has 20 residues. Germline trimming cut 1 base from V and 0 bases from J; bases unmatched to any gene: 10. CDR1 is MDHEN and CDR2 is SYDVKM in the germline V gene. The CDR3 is CASSLLEQGARSSGANVLTF. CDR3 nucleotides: TGTGCCAGCAGTTTATTAGAACAGGGGGCGCGATCCTCTGGGGCCAACGTCCTGACTTTC. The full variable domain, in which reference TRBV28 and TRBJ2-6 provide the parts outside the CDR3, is DVKVTQSSRYLVKRTGEKVFLECVQDMDHENMFWYRQDPGLGLRLIYFSYDVKMKEKGDIPEGYSVSREKKERFSLILESASTNQTSMYLCASSLLEQGARSSGANVLTFGAGSRLTVL.

As DNA, the CDR3 is TGCGCCAGCAGCTTGGCCGGAGGGAAGGAAGAGACCCAGTACTTC. This translates into CASSLAGGKEETQYF. The V and J genes are TRBV5-1 and TRBJ2-5; the D gene is possibly TRBD2 (6 bases). The CDR3 contains 15 residues. V was cut by 0 bases and J by 3 bases, with 12 bases left in between. CDR1 is SGHRS, CDR2 YFSETQ, per germline.

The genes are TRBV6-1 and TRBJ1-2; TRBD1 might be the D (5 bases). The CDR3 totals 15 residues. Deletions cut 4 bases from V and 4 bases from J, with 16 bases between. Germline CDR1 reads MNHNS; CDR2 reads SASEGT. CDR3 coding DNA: TGTGCCAGCAGTGTATTACCGACAGCTGGCTATGGCTACACCTTC. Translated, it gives CASSVLPTAGYGYTF.

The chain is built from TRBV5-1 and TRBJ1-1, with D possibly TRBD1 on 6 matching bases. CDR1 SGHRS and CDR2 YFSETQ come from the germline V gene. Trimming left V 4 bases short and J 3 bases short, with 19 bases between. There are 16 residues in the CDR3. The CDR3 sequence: CASSTNYRVRDTEAFF. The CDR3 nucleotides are TGCGCCAGCAGCACTAACTACAGGGTCCGGGACACTGAAGCTTTCTTT.

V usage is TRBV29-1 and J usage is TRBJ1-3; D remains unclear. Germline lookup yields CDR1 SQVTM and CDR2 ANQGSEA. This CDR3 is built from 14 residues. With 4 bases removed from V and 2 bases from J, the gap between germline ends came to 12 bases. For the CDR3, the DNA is TGCAGCGTTGTATATCGGGATCCTGGAAACACCATATATTTT. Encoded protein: CSVVYRDPGNTIYF.

CDR3 DNA sequence: TGTGCCAGCAGTTATAGGGCCCAGGGTGACGAGCAGTACTTC. Translation: CASSYRAQGDEQYF. The V and J genes are TRBV6-6 and TRBJ2-7, with a weak D call TRBD1 (5 bases). Germline assignment: CDR1 MNHNY and CDR2 SVGAGI (reference sequence). This CDR3 region has 14 residues. Trimming removed 3 bases from V and 5 bases from J, with 14 bases in between.

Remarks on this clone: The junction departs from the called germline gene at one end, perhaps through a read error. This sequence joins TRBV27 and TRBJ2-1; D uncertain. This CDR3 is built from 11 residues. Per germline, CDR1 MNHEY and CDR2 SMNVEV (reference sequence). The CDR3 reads CASSTYSEQFF. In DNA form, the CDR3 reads TGTGCCAGCAGTACCTACAGTGAGCAGTTCTTC.

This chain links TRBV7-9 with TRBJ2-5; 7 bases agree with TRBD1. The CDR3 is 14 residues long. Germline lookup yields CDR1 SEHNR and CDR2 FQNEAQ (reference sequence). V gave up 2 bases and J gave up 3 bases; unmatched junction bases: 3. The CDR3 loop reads CASSLWDSKETQYF. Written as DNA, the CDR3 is TGTGCCAGCAGCTTATGGGACAGTAAAGAGACCCAGTACTTC.

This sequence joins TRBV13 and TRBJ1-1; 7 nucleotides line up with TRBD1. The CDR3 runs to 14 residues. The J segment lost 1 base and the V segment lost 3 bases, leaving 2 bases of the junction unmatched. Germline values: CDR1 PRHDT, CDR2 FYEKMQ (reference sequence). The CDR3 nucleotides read TGTGCCAGCAGCTTGGGGGACAGGAACACTGAAGCTTTCTTT. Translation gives CASSLGDRNTEAFF.

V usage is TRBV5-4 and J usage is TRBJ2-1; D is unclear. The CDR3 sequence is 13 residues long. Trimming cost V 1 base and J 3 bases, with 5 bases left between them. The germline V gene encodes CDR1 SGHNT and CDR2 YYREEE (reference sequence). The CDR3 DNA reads TGTGCCAGCAGCTTGACGAGCTACAATGAGCAGTTCTTC. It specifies CASSLTSYNEQFF.

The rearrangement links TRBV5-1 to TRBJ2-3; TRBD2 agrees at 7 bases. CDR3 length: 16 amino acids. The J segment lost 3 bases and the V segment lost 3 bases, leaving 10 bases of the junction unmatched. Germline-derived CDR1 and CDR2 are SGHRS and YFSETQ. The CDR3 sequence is CASSSRTSGITDTQYF. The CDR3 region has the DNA TGCGCCAGCAGCTCCCGGACTAGTGGGATAACAGATACGCAGTATTTT.

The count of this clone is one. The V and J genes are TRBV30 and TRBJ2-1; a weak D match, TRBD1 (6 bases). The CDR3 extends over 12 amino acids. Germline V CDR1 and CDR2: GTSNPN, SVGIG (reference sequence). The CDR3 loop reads CAIFRGYNEQFF. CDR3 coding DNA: TGTGCTATTTTCAGGGGATACAATGAGCAGTTCTTC.

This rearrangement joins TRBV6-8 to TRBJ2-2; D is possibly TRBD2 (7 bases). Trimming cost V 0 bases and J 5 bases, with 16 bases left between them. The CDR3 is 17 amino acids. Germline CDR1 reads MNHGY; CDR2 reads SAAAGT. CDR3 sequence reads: CASSYSRVGGLTGELFF. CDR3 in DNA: TGTGCCAGCAGTTACTCGAGAGTGGGGGGGCTGACCGGGGAGCTGTTTTTT.

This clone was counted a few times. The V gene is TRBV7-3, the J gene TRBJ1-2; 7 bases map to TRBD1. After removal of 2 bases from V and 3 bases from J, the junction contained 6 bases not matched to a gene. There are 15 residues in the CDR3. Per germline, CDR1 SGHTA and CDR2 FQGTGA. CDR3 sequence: CASSLDRVMDYGYTF. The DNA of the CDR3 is TGTGCCAGCAGCTTAGACAGGGTTATGGACTATGGCTACACCTTC.

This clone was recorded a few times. Here the CDR3 DNA reads TGCGCCAGCAGCCAATGGGTCATTGGGGCTGAAAAACTGTTTTTT. Its protein is CASSQWVIGAEKLFF. The chain has TRBV4-1 and TRBJ1-4, with a weak D call TRBD1 (5 bases). Trimming stripped 2 bases from V and 7 bases from J, with 14 bases between. This CDR3 has 15 amino acids. CDR1 is MGHRA and CDR2 is YSYEKL in the germline V gene.